The source of this T cell receptor (beta chain) is a study of T cell repertoires in cytomegalovirus infection. Whole-study context: Carrying CMV and the relevant HLA type showed in public TCR beta signatures. Findings of the study overall: Clonotype analysis showed dominance of the ex vivo response by HLA-C-restricted CMV-specific TCR beta clonotypes.

This clonotype was picked up many times. Its target is unknown. The CDR3 runs to 13 residues. Trimming left V 5 bases short and J 4 bases short, with 9 bases between. The V gene's germline CDR1 is SGHTA and CDR2 FQGNSA. Each CDR3 protein is one row after TCRdb ran MiXCR on the reads. The sample lists some 500,000 distinct CDR3 sequences, about 33% seen once, with 17% in the top ten. Specimen: cultured PBMCs, collected from culture after CMV antigen stimulation. This receptor was identified in a human donor in good health (CMV status not recorded). Some clones in this sample may be carry-over from other donors' samples. The chain combines TRBV7-2 with TRBJ1-5, with D unresolved. This CDR3 reads CASSTDINQPQHF. Here the CDR3 DNA reads TGTGCCAGCAGCACCGACATAAATCAGCCCCAGCATTTT. Full variable domain (missing parts from reference TRBV7-2 and TRBJ1-5): GAGVSQSPSNKVTEKGKDVELRCDPISGHTALYWYRQSLGQGLEFLIYFQGNSAPDKSGLPSDRFSAERTGGSVSTLTIQRTQQEDSAVYLCASSTDINQPQHFGDGTRLSIL.